The rows below give T cell receptor beta chains drawn from one sample of a study of T cell responses to AZD1222 COVID-19 vaccine. Measured with immunoSEQ multiplex PCR; TCRdb has only the in-frame clones, and not every one. The table lists about 140,000 clones, around 91% of them singletons, with around 5% in the top ten. The source was peripheral blood, collected on day 0 of AZD1222 vaccination. These receptors were taken from an adult in good health. Each CDR3 is given with its conserved first and last residue. The D gene is left open where the match is weak. The listing skips clone size in some rows; elsewhere it reads once, few, many or a size class.

v_gene: TRBV7-2
d_gene: .
abundance: once
j_gene: TRBJ2-7
CDR3nt: TGTGCCAGCAGCTTAGAGCATGTCGGGAGCTACGAGCAGTACTTC
CDR3aa: CASSLEHVGSYEQYF

v_gene: TRBV6-5
d_gene: .
abundance: once
j_gene: TRBJ1-2
CDR3nt: TGTGCCAGCAGTTACTCGATAGCAGGGTATGGCTACACCTTC
CDR3aa: CASSYSIAGYGYTF

v_gene: TRBV13
d_gene: .
abundance: .
j_gene: TRBJ1-1
CDR3nt: TGTGCCAGCAGCTTAAGGGGTACAGCGAACACTGAAGCTTTCTTT
CDR3aa: CASSLRGTANTEAFF

v_gene: TRBV6-5
d_gene: TRBD1
abundance: .
j_gene: TRBJ2-2
CDR3nt: TGTGCCAGCAACCGGGACAGGGGTACCGGGGAGCTGTTTTTT
CDR3aa: CASNRDRGTGELFF

v_gene: TRBV6-5
d_gene: TRBD1
abundance: .
j_gene: TRBJ1-2
CDR3nt: TGTGCCAGCACCTCAAGGAGGGGGCCTAACGGTGGCTACACCTTC
CDR3aa: CASTSRRGPNGGYTF

v_gene: TRBV28
d_gene: TRBD2
abundance: once
j_gene: TRBJ2-7
CDR3nt: TGTGCCAGCAGTTTATATAGCGGGATCTACGAGCAGTACTTC
CDR3aa: CASSLYSGIYEQYF

v_gene: TRBV28
d_gene: TRBD2
abundance: .
j_gene: TRBJ2-7
CDR3nt: TGTGCCAGCAGTTTATGGTCCAGGGGACTAGCGGGAGTGATTCCCGAGCAGTACTTC
CDR3aa: CASSLWSRGLAGVIPEQYF

v_gene: TRBV3-1/TRBV3-2
d_gene: TRBD1
abundance: .
j_gene: TRBJ1-6
CDR3nt: TGTGCCAGCAGTTCGGACAGGGGGTTGGCTTCACCCCTCCACTTT
CDR3aa: CASSSDRGLASPLHF

v_gene: TRBV10-3
d_gene: .
abundance: .
j_gene: TRBJ1-5
CDR3nt: TGTGCCATCAGTGACGGGGGGCGGCCCCAGCATTTT
CDR3aa: CAISDGGRPQHF

v_gene: TRBV9
d_gene: .
abundance: .
j_gene: TRBJ1-4
CDR3nt: TGTGCCAGCACAGGGGTCGATGATGAAAAACTGTTTTTT
CDR3aa: CASTGVDDEKLFF

v_gene: TRBV24-1
d_gene: .
abundance: once
j_gene: TRBJ2-7
CDR3nt: TGTGCCACCAGTGATCGGCGACGGACCTTCTCCTACGAGCAGTACTTC
CDR3aa: CATSDRRRTFSYEQYF

v_gene: TRBV3-1/TRBV3-2
d_gene: .
abundance: .
j_gene: TRBJ2-1
CDR3nt: TGTGCCAGCAGCCAAGATCGAGCCTTTGAGCAGTTCTTC
CDR3aa: CASSQDRAFEQFF

v_gene: TRBV6-5
d_gene: .
abundance: .
j_gene: TRBJ1-2
CDR3nt: TGTGCCAGCAGTTACTCGAGACTCCGAGGGGATGGCTACACCTTC
CDR3aa: CASSYSRLRGDGYTF

v_gene: TRBV6-2/TRBV6-3
d_gene: .
abundance: once
j_gene: TRBJ1-5
CDR3nt: TGTGCCAGCAGTTACTTTCAAGATACACGACAGCTAAATCAGCCCCAGCATTTT
CDR3aa: CASSYFQDTRQLNQPQHF

v_gene: TRBV7-8
d_gene: .
abundance: .
j_gene: TRBJ1-2
CDR3nt: TGTGCCAGCAGCCTAGGGGGGGAGGGACTAGGTCACTATGGCTACACCTTC
CDR3aa: CASSLGGEGLGHYGYTF